The 15 T cell receptor beta chains listed next were all sequenced from one sample in a study of immune heterogeneity within non-small cell lung tumors. Amplifying TCR beta CDR3 involved multiplex PCR carried out with 32 V and 13 J primers. MiXCR, applied by TCRdb to the multiplex PCR reads, yields one record per CDR3 protein. Counted here are some 15,000 distinct CDR3 sequences, more than 30% occurring once; the ten biggest clones make up roughly 15%. Template was bulk tumor genomic DNA, roughly 580 ng per sample. Multiple biopsies spaced far apart were taken from each primary tumor during surgery. The study cohort was described as untreated, and its members had newly diagnosed non-small cell lung cancer. They went on to have curative surgery. Sequencing used lung tumor tissue. The source of these receptors is a woman aged 50 to 65 with non-small cell lung cancer.

V usage is TRBV15 and J usage is TRBJ2-7; D perhaps matches TRBD2 (6 bases). CDR1 is LNHNV, CDR2 YYDKDF, per germline (reference sequence). This CDR3 is 14 amino acids long. V shed 3 bases and J shed 6 bases, with 15 bases lying between them. This CDR3 is CATSRSLGGIEQYF. CDR3 DNA: TGTGCCACCAGCAGGAGTCTCGGGGGTATCGAGCAGTACTTC. Based on the CDR3 plus reference TRBV15 and TRBJ2-7, the full variable domain is DAMVIQNPRYQVTQFGKPVTLSCSQTLNHNVMYWYQQKSSQAPKLLFHYYDKDFNNEADTPDNFQSRRPNTSFCFLDIRSPGLGDTAMYLCATSRSLGGIEQYFGPGTRLTVT.

A word on this clonotype: A much larger clone sits a single nucleotide away, making a read error possible. The chain carries TRBV2 and TRBJ2-7; TRBD2 aligns across 9 bases. V shed 4 bases, J shed 4 bases, and the junction held 5 bases outside the gene matches. The CDR3 spans 14 residues. The germline V gene encodes CDR1 SNHLY and CDR2 FYNNEI. The CDR3 nucleotides are TGTGCCAGCAGTGGACTAGCGGTATATTACGAGCAGTACTTC. Translation: CASSGLAVYYEQYF.

Concerning this clonotype: A much larger clone differs from this one at a single base, so this may be a read error. The V gene is TRBV6-9, the J gene TRBJ1-2; D is uncertain. Germline V gene data show CDR1 as MNHGY and CDR2 as SVAAGI. This CDR3 spans 14 amino acids. The ends were cut back, 4 bases at V and 4 bases at J, with 13 bases in the middle. CDR3 bases: TGTGCCAGCAGTTGGGTCCGGCTAAGCTATGGCTACACCTTC. Translated: CASSWVRLSYGYTF.

This clonotype was observed many times. This chain connects TRBV7-2 to TRBJ2-7; the D is unclear. V was pared by 7 bases and J by 6 bases, with 19 bases between. This CDR3 region has 14 residues. Germline V gene lookup returns CDR1 SGHTA and CDR2 FQGNSA. For the CDR3, the DNA is TGTGCCAGCACCCTCACGGGCGCTAGTAGCGAGCAGTACTTC. It codes for CASTLTGASSEQYF.

This clonotype has more than one count but fewer than ten. The CDR3 loop is CSATRTGKVYEQYF. CDR3 nucleotide sequence: TGCAGTGCTACCAGGACAGGGAAGGTTTACGAGCAGTACTTC. The chain couples TRBV20-1 to TRBJ2-7, with 8 bases matching TRBD1. This CDR3 has 14 amino acids. CDR1 and CDR2 from the germline V gene are DFQATT and SNEGSKA (reference sequence). V lost 4 bases and J lost 4; bases outside the gene matches: 9.

This clonotype has a count of ten or more. The V call is TRBV7-2, the J call TRBJ1-2; D is undetermined. Germline values: CDR1 SGHTA, CDR2 FQGNSA. Trimming shortened V by 5 bases and J by 7 bases, and 17 bases separated the two germline ends. The CDR3 covers 14 residues. For the CDR3, the DNA is TGTGCCAGCAGCCCGTCTACAAGGGCGGGTGGCTACACCTTC. Its protein product is CASSPSTRAGGYTF.

V and J are TRBV5-1 and TRBJ2-5, with a weak D call TRBD2 (6 bases). V was shortened by 0 bases and J by 5 bases, with 11 bases between the two germline ends. CDR1 and CDR2 from the germline V gene are SGHRS and YFSETQ. This CDR3 spans 14 amino acids. The CDR3 region has the DNA TGCGCCAGCAGCTTGGGTGGGACTTATGAGACCCAGTACTTC. This codes for CASSLGGTYETQYF.

This clonotype showed up many times. The V call is TRBV27, the J call TRBJ2-7; D gene unclear. This CDR3 is 13 amino acids long. Germline values: CDR1 MNHEY, CDR2 SMNVEV (reference sequence). The V gene lost 4 bases and the J gene lost 2 bases, with 9 bases spanning the gap. The CDR3 spells CASSWHRTYEQYF. The DNA for the CDR3 is TGTGCCAGCAGTTGGCACAGAACCTACGAGCAGTACTTC.

The chain carries TRBV2 and TRBJ2-7; D is perhaps TRBD1 (5 bases). Trimming took 1 base from V and 3 from J, leaving 13 bases between them. This CDR3 contains 15 residues. Germline assignment: CDR1 SNHLY and CDR2 FYNNEI. DNA of the CDR3: TGTGCCAGCAGTGAAGAGGCAGGGATAGGCTACGAGCAGTACTTC. It is translated as CASSEEAGIGYEQYF.

This clonotype is labeled medium-sized. The chain recombines TRBV5-1 with TRBJ2-7; 7 bases align to TRBD2. V lost 3 bases to trimming and J lost 2 bases; unmatched junction nucleotides: 11. Germline V CDR1 and CDR2: SGHRS, YFSETQ. This CDR3 is 16 amino acids long. DNA for the CDR3: TGCGCCAGCAGCTGGGGCGAGGGACTACCGCCCTACGAGCAGTACTTC. The encoded protein is CASSWGEGLPPYEQYF.

This clonotype was recorded many times. The rearrangement joins TRBV29-1 to TRBJ1-2; D remains ambiguous. This CDR3 is built from 13 residues. Per the germline V gene, CDR1 is SQVTM and CDR2 is ANQGSEA. V gave up 6 bases and J gave up 0 bases, with 11 bases separating them. The CDR3 region has the DNA TGCAGCGTCCCGGACGGAGCTAACTATGGCTACACCTTC. It yields the protein CSVPDGANYGYTF. Variable domain in full (rest from reference TRBV29-1 and TRBJ1-2): SAVISQKPSRDICQRGTSLTIQCQVDSQVTMMFWYRQQPGQSLTLIATANQGSEATYESGFVIDKFPISRPNLTFSTLTVSNMSPEDSSIYLCSVPDGANYGYTFGSGTRLTVV.

This clonotype is medium-sized by share. The chain combines TRBV20-1 with TRBJ1-1; D is unclear. Per the germline V gene, CDR1 is DFQATT and CDR2 is SNEGSKA (reference sequence). Trimming shortened V by 7 bases and J by 1 base, and 7 bases separated the two germline ends. The CDR3 covers 11 residues. CDR3 sequence (DNA): TGCAGTGTTCCGGGGAACACTGAAGCTTTCTTT. As protein: CSVPGNTEAFF.

By share, this clonotype counts as medium-sized. The chain recombines TRBV10-3 with TRBJ1-5, with a possible D match to TRBD1 (6 bases). CDR1 ENHRY and CDR2 SYGVKD come from the germline V gene. The CDR3 contains 14 residues. The ends were cut back, 3 bases at V and 5 bases at J, with 11 bases in the middle. This CDR3 is CAISDRGEYQPQHF. As DNA, the CDR3 is TGTGCCATCAGTGACAGGGGCGAGTATCAGCCCCAGCATTTT.

The chain recombines TRBV24-1 with TRBJ1-1; D is ambiguous. Germline V gene data show CDR1 as KGHDR and CDR2 as SFDVKD. This CDR3 comprises 13 residues. V lost 4 bases, J lost 5 bases, and 10 bases lay in between. CDR3 DNA sequence: TGTGCCACCAGTGACAACCCAGGAACTGAAGCTTTCTTT. Amino acids: CATSDNPGTEAFF.

This clonotype was detected ten times or more. The rearrangement links TRBV12-3 or TRBV12-4 to TRBJ1-5; D not certain. Trimming took off 5 bases at V and 0 bases at J, with 17 bases between the two ends. CDR3 size: 17 residues. This CDR3 reads CASSTWATTYSNQPQHF. The CDR3 DNA reads TGTGCCAGCAGTACCTGGGCAACAACTTATAGCAATCAGCCCCAGCATTTT.